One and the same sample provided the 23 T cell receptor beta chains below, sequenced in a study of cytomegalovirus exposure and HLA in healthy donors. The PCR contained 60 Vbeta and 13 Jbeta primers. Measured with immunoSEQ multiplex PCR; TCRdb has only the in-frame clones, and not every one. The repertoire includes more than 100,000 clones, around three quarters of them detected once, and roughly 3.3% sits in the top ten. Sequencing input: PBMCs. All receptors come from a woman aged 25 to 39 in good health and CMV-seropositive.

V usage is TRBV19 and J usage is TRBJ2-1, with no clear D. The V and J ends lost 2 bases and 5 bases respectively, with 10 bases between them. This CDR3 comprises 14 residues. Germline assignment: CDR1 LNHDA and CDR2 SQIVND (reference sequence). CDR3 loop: CASSINQQHNEQFF. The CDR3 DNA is TGTGCCAGTAGTATAAATCAACAGCACAATGAGCAGTTCTTC.

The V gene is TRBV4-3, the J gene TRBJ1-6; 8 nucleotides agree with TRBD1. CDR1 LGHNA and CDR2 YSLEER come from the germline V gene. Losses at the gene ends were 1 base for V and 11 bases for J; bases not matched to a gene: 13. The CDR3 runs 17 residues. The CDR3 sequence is CASSQASAGGSGTPLHF. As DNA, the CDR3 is TGCGCCAGCAGCCAAGCTTCGGCAGGGGGCTCAGGGACACCCCTCCACTTT.

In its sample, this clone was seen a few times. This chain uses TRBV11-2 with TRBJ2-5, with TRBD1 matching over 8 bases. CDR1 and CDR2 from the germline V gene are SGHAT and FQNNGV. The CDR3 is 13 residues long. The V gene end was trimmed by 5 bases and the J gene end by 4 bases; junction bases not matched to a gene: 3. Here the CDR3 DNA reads TGTGCCAGCAGCCCGGGACAGGCAGAGACCCAGTACTTC. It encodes CASSPGQAETQYF.

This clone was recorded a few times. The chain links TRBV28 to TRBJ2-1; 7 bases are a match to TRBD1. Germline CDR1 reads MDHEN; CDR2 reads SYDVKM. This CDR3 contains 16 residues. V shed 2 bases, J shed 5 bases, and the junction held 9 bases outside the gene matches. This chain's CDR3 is CASSLGDSRPNNEQFF. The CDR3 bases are TGTGCCAGCAGTTTAGGGGACAGCAGGCCCAACAATGAGCAGTTCTTC.

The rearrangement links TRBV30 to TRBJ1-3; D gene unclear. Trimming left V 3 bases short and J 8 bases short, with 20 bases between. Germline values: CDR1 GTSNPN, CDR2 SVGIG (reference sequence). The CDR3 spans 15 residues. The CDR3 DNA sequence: TGTGCCTGGAGGGCCGAATGGGGAGCTGTAGACACCATATATTTT. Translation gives CAWRAEWGAVDTIYF.

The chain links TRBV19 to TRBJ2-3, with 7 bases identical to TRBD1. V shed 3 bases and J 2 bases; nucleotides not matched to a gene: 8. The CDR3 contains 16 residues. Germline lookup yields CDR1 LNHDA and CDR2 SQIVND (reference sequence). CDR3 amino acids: CASSMAGTGVTDTQYF. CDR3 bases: TGTGCCAGTAGTATGGCGGGCACAGGGGTCACAGATACGCAGTATTTT. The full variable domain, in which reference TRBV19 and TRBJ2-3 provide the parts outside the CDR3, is DGGITQSPKYLFRKEGQNVTLSCEQNLNHDAMYWYRQDPGQGLRLIYYSQIVNDFQKGDIAEGYSVSREKKESFPLTVTSAQKNPTAFYLCASSMAGTGVTDTQYFGPGTRLTVL.

The CDR3 loop reads CASSLVEPNYEQYF. For the CDR3, the DNA is TGCGCCAGCAGCTTGGTGGAGCCGAACTACGAGCAGTACTTC. The V gene is TRBV5-1, the J gene TRBJ2-7; unclear D gene. The CDR3 runs to 14 residues. Germline V CDR1 and CDR2: SGHRS, YFSETQ. Trimming removed 0 bases at V and 3 bases at J, with 10 bases between. The full variable domain, completed using reference TRBV5-1 and TRBJ2-7, is KAGVTQTPRYLIKTRGQQVTLSCSPISGHRSVSWYQQTPGQGLQFLFEYFSETQRNKGNFPGRFSGRQFSNSRSEMNVSTLELGDSALYLCASSLVEPNYEQYFGPGTRLTVT.

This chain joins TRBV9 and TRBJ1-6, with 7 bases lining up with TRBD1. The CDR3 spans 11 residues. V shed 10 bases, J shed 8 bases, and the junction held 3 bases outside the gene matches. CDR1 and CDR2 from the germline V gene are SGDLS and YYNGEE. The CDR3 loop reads CARQGHSPLHF. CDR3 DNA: TGTGCCCGACAGGGTCATTCACCCCTCCACTTT. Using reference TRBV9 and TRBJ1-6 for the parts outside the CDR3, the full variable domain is DSGVTQTPKHLITATGQRVTLRCSPRSGDLSVYWYQQSLDQGLQFLIQYYNGEERAKGNILERFSAQQFPDLHSELNLSSLELGDSALYFCARQGHSPLHFGNGTRLTVT.

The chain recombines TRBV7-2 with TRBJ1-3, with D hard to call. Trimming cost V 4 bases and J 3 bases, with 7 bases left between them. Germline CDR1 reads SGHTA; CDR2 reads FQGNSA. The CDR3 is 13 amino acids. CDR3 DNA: TGTGCCAGCAGCTCACTCTTTGGAAACACCATATATTTT. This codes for CASSSLFGNTIYF.

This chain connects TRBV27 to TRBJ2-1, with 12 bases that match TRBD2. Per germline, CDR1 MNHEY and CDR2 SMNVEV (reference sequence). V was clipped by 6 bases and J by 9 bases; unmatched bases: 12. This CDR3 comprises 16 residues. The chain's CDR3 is CASSLPPLAGGLEQFF. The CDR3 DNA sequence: TGTGCCAGCAGCCTCCCGCCGCTAGCGGGGGGGCTTGAGCAGTTCTTC.

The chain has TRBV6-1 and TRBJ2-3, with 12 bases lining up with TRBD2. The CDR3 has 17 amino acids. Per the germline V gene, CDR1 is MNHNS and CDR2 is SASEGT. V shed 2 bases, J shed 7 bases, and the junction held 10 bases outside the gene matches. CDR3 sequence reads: CASSESSGGAYVNTQYF. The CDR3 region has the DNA TGTGCCAGCAGTGAATCTAGCGGGGGGGCTTACGTGAATACGCAGTATTTT.

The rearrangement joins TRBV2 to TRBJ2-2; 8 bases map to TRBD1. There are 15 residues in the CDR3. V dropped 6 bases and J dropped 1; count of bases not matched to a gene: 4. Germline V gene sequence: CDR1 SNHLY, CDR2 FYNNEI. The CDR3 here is CASRTGTGNTGELFF. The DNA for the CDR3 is TGTGCCAGCAGGACCGGGACAGGGAACACCGGGGAGCTGTTTTTT.

This chain's CDR3 is CASSLRGEGPYEQYF. CDR3 nucleotide sequence: TGCGCCAGCAGCTTAAGAGGGGAGGGGCCCTACGAGCAGTACTTC. This chain joins TRBV5-1 and TRBJ2-5, with 7 nucleotides matching TRBD2. The end of the DNA is better explained by TRBJ2-7, so the J call may be wrong. Germline lookup yields CDR1 SGHRS and CDR2 YFSETQ. This CDR3 contains 15 residues.

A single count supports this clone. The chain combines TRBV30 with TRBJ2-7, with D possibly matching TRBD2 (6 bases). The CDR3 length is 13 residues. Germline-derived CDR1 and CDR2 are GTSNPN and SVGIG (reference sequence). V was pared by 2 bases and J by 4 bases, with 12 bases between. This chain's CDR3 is CAWSSAGGYEQYF. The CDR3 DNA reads TGTGCCTGGAGTTCGGCCGGGGGATACGAGCAGTACTTC.

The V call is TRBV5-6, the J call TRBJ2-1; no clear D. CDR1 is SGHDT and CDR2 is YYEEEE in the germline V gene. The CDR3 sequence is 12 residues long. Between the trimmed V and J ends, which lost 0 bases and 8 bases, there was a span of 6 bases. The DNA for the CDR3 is TGTGCCAGCAGCTTGGAAGCTTATGAGCAGTTCTTC. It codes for CASSLEAYEQFF. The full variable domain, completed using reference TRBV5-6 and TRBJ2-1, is DAGVTQSPTHLIKTRGQQVTLRCSPKSGHDTVSWYQQALGQGPQFIFQYYEEEERQRGNFPDRFSGHQFPNYSSELNVNALLLGDSALYLCASSLEAYEQFFGPGTRLTVL.

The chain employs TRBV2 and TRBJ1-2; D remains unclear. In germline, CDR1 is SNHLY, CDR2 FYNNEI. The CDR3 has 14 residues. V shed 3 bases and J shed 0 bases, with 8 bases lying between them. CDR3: CASSESIANYGYTF. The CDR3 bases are TGTGCCAGCAGTGAGTCTATAGCTAACTATGGCTACACCTTC.

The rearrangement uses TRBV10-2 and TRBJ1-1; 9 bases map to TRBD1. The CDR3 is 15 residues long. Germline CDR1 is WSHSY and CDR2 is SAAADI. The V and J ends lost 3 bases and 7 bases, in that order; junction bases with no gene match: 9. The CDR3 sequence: CASSDQDRGLFEAFF. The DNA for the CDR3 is TGCGCCAGCAGTGACCAGGACAGGGGACTTTTTGAAGCTTTCTTT.

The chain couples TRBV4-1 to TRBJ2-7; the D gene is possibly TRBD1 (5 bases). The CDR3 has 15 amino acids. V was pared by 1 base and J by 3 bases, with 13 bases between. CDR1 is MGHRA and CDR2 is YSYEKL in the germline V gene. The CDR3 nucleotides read TGCGCCAGCAGCCAAGTCTACGGACATCTCTACGAGCAGTACTTC. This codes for CASSQVYGHLYEQYF.

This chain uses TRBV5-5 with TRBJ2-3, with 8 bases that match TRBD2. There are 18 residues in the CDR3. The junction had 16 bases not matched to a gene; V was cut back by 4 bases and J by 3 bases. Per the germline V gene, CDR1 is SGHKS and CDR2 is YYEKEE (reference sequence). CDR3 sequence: CASSGRGGAVSSTDTQYF. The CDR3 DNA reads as TGTGCCAGCAGCGGTCGGGGGGGGGCAGTCAGCAGTACAGATACGCAGTATTTT.

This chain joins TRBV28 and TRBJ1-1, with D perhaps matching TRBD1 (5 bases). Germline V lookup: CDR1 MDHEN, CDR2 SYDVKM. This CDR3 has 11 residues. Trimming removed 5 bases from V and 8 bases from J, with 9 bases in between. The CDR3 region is CASSKTAEAFF. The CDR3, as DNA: TGTGCCAGCAGTAAGACAGCCGAAGCTTTCTTT. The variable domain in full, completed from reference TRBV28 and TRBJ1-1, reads DVKVTQSSRYLVKRTGEKVFLECVQDMDHENMFWYRQDPGLGLRLIYFSYDVKMKEKGDIPEGYSVSREKKERFSLILESASTNQTSMYLCASSKTAEAFFGQGTRLTVV.

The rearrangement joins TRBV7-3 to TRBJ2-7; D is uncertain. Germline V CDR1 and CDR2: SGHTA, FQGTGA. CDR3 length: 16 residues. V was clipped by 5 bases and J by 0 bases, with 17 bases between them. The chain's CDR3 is CASSHLDVRYSYEQYF. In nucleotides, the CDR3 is TGTGCCAGCAGCCATCTTGATGTGCGGTACTCCTACGAGCAGTACTTC.

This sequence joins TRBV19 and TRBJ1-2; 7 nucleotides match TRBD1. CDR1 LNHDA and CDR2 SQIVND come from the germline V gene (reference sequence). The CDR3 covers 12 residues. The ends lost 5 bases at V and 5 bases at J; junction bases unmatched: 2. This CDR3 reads CASSPGQYGYTF. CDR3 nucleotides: TGTGCCAGTAGTCCGGGACAGTATGGCTACACCTTC.

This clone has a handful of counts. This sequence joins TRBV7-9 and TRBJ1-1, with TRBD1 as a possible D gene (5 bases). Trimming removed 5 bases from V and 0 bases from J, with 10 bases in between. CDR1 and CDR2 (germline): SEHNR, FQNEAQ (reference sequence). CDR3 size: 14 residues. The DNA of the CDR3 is TGTGCCAGCAGCGGGAGGGGAATGAACACTGAAGCTTTCTTT. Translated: CASSGRGMNTEAFF.